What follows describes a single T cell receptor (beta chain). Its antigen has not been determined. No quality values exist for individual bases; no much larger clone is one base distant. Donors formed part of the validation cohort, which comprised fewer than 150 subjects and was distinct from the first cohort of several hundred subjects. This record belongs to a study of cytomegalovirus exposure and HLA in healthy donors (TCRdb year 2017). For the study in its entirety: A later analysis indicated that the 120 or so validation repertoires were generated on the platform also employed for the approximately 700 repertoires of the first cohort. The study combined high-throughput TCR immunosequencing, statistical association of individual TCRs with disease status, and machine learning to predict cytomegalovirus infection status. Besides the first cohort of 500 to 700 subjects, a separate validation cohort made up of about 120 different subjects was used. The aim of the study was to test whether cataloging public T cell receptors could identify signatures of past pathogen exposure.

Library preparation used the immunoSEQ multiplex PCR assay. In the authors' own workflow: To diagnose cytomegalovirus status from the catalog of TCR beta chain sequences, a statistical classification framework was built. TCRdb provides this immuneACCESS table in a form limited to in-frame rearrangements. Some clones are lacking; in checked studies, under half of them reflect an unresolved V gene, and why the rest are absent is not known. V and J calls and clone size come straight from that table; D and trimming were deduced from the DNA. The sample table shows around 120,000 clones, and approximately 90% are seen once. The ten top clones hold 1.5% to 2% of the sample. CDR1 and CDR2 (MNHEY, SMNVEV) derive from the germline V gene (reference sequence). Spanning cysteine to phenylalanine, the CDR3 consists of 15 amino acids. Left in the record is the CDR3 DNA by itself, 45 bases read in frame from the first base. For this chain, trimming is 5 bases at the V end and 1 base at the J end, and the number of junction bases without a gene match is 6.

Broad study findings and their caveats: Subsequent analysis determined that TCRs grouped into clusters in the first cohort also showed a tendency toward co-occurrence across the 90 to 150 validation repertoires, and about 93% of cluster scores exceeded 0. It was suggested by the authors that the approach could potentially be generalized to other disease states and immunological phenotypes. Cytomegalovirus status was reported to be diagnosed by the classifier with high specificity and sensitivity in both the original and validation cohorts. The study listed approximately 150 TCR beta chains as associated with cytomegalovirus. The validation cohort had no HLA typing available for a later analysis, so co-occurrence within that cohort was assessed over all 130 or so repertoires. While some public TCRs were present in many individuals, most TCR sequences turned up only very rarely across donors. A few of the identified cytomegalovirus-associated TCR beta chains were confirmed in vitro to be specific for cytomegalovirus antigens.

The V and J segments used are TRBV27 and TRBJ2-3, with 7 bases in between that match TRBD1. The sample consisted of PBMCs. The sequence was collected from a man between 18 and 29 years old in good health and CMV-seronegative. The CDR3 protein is CASSPDRLRTDTQYF. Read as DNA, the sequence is TGTGCCAGCAGTCCGGACAGGCTACGCACAGATACGCAGTATTTT.